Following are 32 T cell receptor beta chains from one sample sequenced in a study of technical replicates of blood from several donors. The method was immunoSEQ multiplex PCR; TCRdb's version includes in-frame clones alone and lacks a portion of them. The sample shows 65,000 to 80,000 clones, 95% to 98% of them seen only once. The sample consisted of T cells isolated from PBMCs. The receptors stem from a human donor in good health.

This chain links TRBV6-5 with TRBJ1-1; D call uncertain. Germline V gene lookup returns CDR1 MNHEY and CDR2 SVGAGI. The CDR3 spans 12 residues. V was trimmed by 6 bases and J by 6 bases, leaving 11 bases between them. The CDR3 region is CASRAGWAEAFF. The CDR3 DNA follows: TGTGCCAGCAGGGCAGGTTGGGCTGAAGCTTTCTTT.

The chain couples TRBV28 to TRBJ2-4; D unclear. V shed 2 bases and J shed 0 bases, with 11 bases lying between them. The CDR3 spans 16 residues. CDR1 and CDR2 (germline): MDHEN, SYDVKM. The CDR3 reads CASSLVGALAKNIQYF. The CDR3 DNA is TGTGCCAGCAGTTTAGTTGGAGCCTTAGCCAAAAACATTCAGTACTTC.

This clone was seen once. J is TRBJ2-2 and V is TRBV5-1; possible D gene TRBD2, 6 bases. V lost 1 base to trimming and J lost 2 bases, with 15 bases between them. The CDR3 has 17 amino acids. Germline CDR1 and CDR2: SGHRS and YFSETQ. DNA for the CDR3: TGCGCCAGCAGCTTGTTTTCCTCCGGGACTAACACCGGGGAGCTGTTTTTT. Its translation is CASSLFSSGTNTGELFF.

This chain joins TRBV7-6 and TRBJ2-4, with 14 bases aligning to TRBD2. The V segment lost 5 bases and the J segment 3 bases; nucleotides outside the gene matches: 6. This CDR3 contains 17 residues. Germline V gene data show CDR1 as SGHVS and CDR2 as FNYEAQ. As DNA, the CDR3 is TGTGCCAGCAGCATGGGACTAGCGGGAGTTGACAAAAACATTCAGTACTTC. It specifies CASSMGLAGVDKNIQYF.

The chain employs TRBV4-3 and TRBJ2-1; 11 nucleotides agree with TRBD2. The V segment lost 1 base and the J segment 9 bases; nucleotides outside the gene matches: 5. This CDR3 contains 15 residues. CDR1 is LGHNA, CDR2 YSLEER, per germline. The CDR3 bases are TGCGCCAGCAGCCAAGGGCCTAGCGGGAGGACTGAGCAGTTCTTC. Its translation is CASSQGPSGRTEQFF.

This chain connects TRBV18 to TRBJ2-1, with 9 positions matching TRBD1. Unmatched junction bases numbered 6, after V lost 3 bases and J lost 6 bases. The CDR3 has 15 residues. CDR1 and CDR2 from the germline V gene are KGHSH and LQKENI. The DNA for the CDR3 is TGTGCCAGCTCACCCGGGACAGGGTTGGGCAATGAGCAGTTCTTC. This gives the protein CASSPGTGLGNEQFF.

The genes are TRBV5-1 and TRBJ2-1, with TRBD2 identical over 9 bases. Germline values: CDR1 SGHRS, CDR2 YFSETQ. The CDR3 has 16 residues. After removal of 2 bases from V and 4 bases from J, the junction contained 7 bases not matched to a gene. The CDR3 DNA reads TGCGCCAGCAGCTTTTTTAGCGGGAGCGCGTACAATGAGCAGTTCTTC. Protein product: CASSFFSGSAYNEQFF.

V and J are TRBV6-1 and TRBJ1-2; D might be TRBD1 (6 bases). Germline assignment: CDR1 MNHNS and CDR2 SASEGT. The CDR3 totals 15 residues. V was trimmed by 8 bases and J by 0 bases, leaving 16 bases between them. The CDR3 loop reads CASGPEQGANYGYTF. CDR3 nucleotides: TGTGCCAGCGGGCCGGAACAGGGAGCTAACTATGGCTACACCTTC.

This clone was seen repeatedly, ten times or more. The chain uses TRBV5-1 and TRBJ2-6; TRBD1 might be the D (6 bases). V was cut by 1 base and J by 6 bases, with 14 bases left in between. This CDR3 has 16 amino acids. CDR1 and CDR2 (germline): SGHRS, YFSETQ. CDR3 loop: CASSLNGGMVANVLTF. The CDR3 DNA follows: TGCGCCAGCAGCTTGAATGGGGGCATGGTGGCCAACGTCCTGACTTTC.

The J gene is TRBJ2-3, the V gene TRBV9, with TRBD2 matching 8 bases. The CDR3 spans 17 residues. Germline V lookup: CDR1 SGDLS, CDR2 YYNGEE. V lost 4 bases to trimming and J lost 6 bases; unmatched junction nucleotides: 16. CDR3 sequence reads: CASSTRRLAGGTDTQYF. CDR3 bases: TGTGCCAGCAGCACCAGACGGCTAGCGGGTGGAACTGATACGCAGTATTTT.

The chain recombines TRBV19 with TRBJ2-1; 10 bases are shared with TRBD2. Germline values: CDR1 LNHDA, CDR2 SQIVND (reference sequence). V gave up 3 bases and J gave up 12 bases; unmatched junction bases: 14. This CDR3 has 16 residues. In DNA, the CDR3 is TGTGCCAGTAGTATTCAGTCACTAGCGGGACGGGCTTCGCAGTTCTTC. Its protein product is CASSIQSLAGRASQFF.

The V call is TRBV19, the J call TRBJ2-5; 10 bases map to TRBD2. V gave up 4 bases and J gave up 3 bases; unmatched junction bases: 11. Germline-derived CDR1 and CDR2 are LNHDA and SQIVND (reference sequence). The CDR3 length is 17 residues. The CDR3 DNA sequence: TGTGCCAGTAGTAGGGGACTAGCGCGGACGGGCAAAGAGACCCAGTACTTC. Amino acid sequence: CASSRGLARTGKETQYF.

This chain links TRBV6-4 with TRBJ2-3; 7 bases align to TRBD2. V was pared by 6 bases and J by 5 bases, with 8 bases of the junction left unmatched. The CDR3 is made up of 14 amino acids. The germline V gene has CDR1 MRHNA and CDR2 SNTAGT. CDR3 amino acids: CASRPTSLGDTQYF. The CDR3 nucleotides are TGTGCCAGCAGACCGACTAGCCTGGGAGATACGCAGTATTTT.

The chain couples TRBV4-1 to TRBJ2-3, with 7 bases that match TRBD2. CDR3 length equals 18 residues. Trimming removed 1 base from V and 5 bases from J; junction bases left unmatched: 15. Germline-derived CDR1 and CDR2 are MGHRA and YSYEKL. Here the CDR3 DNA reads TGCGCCAGCAGCCAAGGGCCCTTTGGGCGGGAGTACGGAGATACGCAGTATTTT. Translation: CASSQGPFGREYGDTQYF.

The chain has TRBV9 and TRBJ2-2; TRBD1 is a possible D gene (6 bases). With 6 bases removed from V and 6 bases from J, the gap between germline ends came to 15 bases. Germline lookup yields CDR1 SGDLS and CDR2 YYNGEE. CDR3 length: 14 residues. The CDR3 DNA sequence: TGTGCCAGCAACCCACGACAGGAAGCCGGGGAGCTGTTTTTT. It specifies CASNPRQEAGELFF.

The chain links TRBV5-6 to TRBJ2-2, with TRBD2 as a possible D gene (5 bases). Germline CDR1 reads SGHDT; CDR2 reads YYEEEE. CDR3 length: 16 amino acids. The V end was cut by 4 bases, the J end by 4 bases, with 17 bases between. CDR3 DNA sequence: TGTGCCAGCAGCCCCGGGAAGTCAAGGGCCACCGGGGAGCTGTTTTTT. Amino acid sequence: CASSPGKSRATGELFF. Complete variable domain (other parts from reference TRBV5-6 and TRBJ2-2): DAGVTQSPTHLIKTRGQQVTLRCSPKSGHDTVSWYQQALGQGPQFIFQYYEEEERQRGNFPDRFSGHQFPNYSSELNVNALLLGDSALYLCASSPGKSRATGELFFGEGSRLTVL.

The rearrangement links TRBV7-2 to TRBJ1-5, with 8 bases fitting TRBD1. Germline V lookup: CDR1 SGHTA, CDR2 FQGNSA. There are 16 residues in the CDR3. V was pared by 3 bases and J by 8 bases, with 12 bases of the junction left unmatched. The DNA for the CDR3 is TGTGCCAGCAGCTTTAGGCGACAGGGGATGGGAGAGCCCCAGCATTTT. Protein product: CASSFRRQGMGEPQHF.

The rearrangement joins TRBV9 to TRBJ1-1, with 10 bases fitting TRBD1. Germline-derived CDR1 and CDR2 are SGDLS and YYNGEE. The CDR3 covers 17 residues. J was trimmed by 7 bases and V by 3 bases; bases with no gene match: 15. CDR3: CASSASGWEGQGNEAFF. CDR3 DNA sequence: TGTGCCAGCAGCGCGTCCGGGTGGGAGGGACAGGGGAATGAAGCTTTCTTT. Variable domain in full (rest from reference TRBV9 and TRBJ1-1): DSGVTQTPKHLITATGQRVTLRCSPRSGDLSVYWYQQSLDQGLQFLIQYYNGEERAKGNILERFSAQQFPDLHSELNLSSLELGDSALYFCASSASGWEGQGNEAFFGQGTRLTVV.

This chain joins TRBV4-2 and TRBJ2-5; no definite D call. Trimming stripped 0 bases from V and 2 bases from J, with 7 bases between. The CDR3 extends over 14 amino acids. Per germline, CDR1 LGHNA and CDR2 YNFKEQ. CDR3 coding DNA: TGTGCCAGCAGCCAAGATTACAGACAAGAGACCCAGTACTTC. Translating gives CASSQDYRQETQYF.

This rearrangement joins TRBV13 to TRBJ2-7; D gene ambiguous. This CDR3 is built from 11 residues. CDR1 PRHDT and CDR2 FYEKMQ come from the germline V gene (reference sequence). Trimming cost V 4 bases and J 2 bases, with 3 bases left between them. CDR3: CASSSPYEQYF. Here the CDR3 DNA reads TGTGCCAGCAGCTCTCCCTACGAGCAGTACTTC.

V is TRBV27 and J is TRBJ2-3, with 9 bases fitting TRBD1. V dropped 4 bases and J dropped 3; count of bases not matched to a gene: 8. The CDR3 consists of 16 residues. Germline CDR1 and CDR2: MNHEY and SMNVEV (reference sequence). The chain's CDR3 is CASSSPLGQGTDTQYF. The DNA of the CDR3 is TGTGCCAGCAGTTCACCATTAGGACAGGGGACAGATACGCAGTATTTT.

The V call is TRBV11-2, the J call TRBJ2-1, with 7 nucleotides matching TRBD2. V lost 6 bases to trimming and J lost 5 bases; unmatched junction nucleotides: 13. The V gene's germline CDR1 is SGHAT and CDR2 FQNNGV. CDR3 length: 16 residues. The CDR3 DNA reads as TGTGCCAGCAGTTCTGGAGGGGAGGGCCTAAACAATGAGCAGTTCTTC. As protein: CASSSGGEGLNNEQFF.

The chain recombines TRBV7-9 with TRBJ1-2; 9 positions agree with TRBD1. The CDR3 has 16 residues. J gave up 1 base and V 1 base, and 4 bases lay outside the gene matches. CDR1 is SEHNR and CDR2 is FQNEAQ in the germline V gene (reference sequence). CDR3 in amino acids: CASSLGWDRVNYGYTF. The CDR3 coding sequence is TGTGCCAGCAGCTTAGGGTGGGACAGGGTTAACTATGGCTACACCTTC.

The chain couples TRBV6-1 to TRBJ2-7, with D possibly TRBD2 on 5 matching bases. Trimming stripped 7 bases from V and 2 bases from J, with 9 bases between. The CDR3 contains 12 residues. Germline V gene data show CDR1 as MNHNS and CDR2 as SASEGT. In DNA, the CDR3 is TGTGCCAGCATCGGGGATACCTACGAGCAGTACTTC. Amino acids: CASIGDTYEQYF.

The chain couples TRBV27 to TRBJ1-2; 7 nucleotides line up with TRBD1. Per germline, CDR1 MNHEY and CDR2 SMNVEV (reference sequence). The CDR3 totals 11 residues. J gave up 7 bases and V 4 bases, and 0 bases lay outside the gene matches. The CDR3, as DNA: TGTGCCAGCAGTTACAGGGGTGGCTACACCTTC. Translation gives CASSYRGGYTF.

The DNA of the CDR3 is TGTGCCAGCAGAGACCAAGACAGGGTTAGCACAGATACGCAGTATTTT. Translated, it gives CASRDQDRVSTDTQYF. This chain links TRBV27 with TRBJ2-3; 7 positions match TRBD1. Germline V gives CDR1 MNHEY, CDR2 SMNVEV (reference sequence). The CDR3 covers 16 residues. Trimming cost V 6 bases and J 0 bases; bases outside gene matches: 9.

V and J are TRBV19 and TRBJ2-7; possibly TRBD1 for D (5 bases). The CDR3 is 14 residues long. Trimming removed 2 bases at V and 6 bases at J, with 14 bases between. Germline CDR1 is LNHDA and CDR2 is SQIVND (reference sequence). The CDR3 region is CASSIQGPPLEQYF. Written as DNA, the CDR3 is TGTGCCAGTAGTATACAGGGTCCCCCTCTCGAGCAGTACTTC. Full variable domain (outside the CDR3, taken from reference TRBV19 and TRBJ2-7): DGGITQSPKYLFRKEGQNVTLSCEQNLNHDAMYWYRQDPGQGLRLIYYSQIVNDFQKGDIAEGYSVSREKKESFPLTVTSAQKNPTAFYLCASSIQGPPLEQYFGPGTRLTVT.

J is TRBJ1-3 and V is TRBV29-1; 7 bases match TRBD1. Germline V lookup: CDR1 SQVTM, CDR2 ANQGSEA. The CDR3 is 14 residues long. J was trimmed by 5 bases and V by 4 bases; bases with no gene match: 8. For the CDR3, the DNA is TGCAGCGTTGGCGACTGGACAGGAAGAAACACCATATATTTT. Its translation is CSVGDWTGRNTIYF.

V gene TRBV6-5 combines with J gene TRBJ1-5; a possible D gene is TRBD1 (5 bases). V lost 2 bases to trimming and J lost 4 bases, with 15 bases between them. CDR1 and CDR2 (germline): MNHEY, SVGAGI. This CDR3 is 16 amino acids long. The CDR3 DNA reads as TGTGCCAGCAGTTACATGCGGGGGGGGTGGAATCAGCCCCAGCATTTT. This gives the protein CASSYMRGGWNQPQHF.

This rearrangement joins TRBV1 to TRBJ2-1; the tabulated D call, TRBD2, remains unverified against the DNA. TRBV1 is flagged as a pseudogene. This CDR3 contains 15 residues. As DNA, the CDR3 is TGCACCAGCAGCCACTGTAGAATCCTCTACAATGAGCAGTTCTTC. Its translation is CTSSHCRILYNEQFF.

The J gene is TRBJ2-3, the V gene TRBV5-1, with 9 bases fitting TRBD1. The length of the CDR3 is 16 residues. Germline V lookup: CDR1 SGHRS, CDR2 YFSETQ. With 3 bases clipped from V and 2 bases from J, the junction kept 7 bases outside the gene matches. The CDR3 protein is CASSSGRQGDTDTQYF. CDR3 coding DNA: TGCGCCAGCAGCTCCGGGAGACAGGGGGACACAGATACGCAGTATTTT.

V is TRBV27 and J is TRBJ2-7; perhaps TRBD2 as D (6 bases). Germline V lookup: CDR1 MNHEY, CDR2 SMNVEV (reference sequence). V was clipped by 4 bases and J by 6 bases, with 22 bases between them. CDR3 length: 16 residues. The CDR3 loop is CASSSRSGSGGIEQYF. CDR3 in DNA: TGTGCCAGCAGTTCACGTTCGGGCAGTGGCGGGATCGAGCAGTACTTC.